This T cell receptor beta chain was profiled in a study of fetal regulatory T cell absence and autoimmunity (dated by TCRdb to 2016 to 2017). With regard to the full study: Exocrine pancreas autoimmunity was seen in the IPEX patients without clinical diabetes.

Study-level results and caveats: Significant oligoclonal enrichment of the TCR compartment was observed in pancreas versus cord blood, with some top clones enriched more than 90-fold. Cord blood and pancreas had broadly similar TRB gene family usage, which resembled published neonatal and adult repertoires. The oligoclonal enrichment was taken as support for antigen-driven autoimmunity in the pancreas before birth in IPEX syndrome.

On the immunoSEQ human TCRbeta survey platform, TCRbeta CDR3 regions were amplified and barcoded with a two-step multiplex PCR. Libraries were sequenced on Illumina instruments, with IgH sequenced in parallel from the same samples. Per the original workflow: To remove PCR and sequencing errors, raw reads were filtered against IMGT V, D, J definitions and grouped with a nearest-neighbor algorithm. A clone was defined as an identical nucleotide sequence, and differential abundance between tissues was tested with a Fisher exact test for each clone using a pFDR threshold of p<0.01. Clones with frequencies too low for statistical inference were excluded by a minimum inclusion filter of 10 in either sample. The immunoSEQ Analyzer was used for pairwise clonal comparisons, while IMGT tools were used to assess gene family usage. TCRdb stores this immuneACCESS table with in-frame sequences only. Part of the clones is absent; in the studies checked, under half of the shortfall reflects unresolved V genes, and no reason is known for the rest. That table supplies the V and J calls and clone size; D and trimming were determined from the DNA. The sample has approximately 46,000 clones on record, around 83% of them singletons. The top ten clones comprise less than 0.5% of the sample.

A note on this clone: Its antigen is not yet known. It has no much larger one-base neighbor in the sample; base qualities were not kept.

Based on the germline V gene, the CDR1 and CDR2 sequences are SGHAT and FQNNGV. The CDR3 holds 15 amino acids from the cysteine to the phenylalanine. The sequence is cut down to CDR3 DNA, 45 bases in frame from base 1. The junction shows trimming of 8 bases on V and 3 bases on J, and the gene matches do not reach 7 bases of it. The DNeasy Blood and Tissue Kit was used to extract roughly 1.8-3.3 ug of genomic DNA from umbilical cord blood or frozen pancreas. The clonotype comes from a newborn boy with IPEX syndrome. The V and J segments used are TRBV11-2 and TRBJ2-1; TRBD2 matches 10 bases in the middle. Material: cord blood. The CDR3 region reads CASAGGTSVYNEQFF. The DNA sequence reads TGTGCCAGCGCCGGGGGGACTAGCGTCTACAATGAGCAGTTCTTC.